This T cell receptor (beta chain) was obtained from a study of blood T cell repertoires in COVID-19. Study background: Researchers got acute and convalescent COVID-19 samples from the United States, Italy and Spain.

The CDR3 is 15 amino acids. Germline lookup yields CDR1 SGHTS and CDR2 YDEGEE. Trimming took 2 bases from V and 9 from J; bases not matched to a gene: 11. In assigning cohorts, the study relied on participant-reported clinical history. Donors in Cohort 3 counted as recovered after two negative PCRs, clearance, or symptom resolution. Per the authors' pipeline: It was from reference gene primer amplification that nucleated cell counts were estimated. The table came from immunoSEQ multiplex PCR; TCRdb's copy has only in-frame clones and leaves some out. V, J and clone size derive from that table, while D and trimming were established from the DNA sequence. In the table there are over 110,000 clones, about 90% of which are singletons.

The chain combines TRBV5-8 with TRBJ2-1, with TRBD1 identical over 7 bases. The clonotype comes from a man aged 55 to 70 who had recovered from COVID-19. What was sequenced was PBMCs or T cells enriched from blood (not recorded which). The CDR3 is CASSFRGSAIIEQFF. CDR3 DNA: TGTGCCAGCAGCTTCAGGGGGTCGGCGATTATTGAGCAGTTCTTC. The variable domain in full, completed from reference TRBV5-8 and TRBJ2-1, reads EAGVTQSPTHLIKTRGQQATLRCSPISGHTSVYWYQQALGLGLQFLLWYDEGEERNRGNFPPRFSGRQFPNYSSELNVNALELEDSALYLCASSFRGSAIIEQFFGPGTRLTVL.